Presented here are 7 T cell receptor beta chains from one specimen sequenced in a study of untreated major depressive disorder. Data came from immunoSEQ multiplex PCR; TCRdb stores just in-frame clones and leaves some out. In the table there are tens of thousands of clones, 90% to 95% of which are singletons. The material sequenced was CD4+ T cells from PBMCs. Receptors were obtained from a man younger than 45 in good health.

The chain has TRBV7-2 and TRBJ2-5, with D perhaps TRBD2 (5 bases). V lost 1 base to trimming and J lost 0 bases, with 6 bases between them. Germline CDR1 and CDR2: SGHTA and FQGNSA. CDR3 size: 14 residues. The CDR3 DNA reads TGTGCCAGCAGCTTAGAGCGGTACCAAGAGACCCAGTACTTC. Translation: CASSLERYQETQYF.

The chain recombines TRBV4-2 with TRBJ2-1; D tentatively fits TRBD1 or TRBD2 (5 bases each). Trimming removed 1 base at V and 6 bases at J, with 19 bases between. CDR1 is LGHNA and CDR2 is YNFKEQ in the germline V gene. This CDR3 has 17 amino acids. Written as DNA, the CDR3 is TGTGCCAGCAGCCAAGGTGGGCCTAGGGACGGCTTCAATGAGCAGTTCTTC. As protein: CASSQGGPRDGFNEQFF.

The J gene is TRBJ1-1, the V gene TRBV19, with a possible D match to TRBD1 (6 bases). CDR1 and CDR2 from the germline V gene are LNHDA and SQIVND (reference sequence). Trimming shortened V by 5 bases and J by 1 base, and 17 bases separated the two germline ends. This CDR3 is built from 16 residues. Here the CDR3 reads CASSPYPAGANTEAFF. CDR3 DNA: TGTGCCAGTAGTCCGTACCCCGCGGGGGCGAACACTGAAGCTTTCTTT.

This sequence joins TRBV7-9 and TRBJ1-1, with unresolved D. The CDR3 loop spans 14 amino acids. Deletions cut 5 bases from V and 0 bases from J, with 10 bases between. CDR1 is SEHNR, CDR2 FQNEAQ, per germline (reference sequence). CDR3 DNA sequence: TGTGCCAGCAGCCGCCCGTCCATGAACACTGAAGCTTTCTTT. Translated, it gives CASSRPSMNTEAFF.

The chain combines TRBV14 with TRBJ2-1; 10 bases map to TRBD1. V shed 6 bases, J shed 3 bases, and the junction held 8 bases outside the gene matches. The CDR3 extends over 16 amino acids. The V gene's germline CDR1 is SGHDN and CDR2 FVKESK. CDR3 protein: CASSVDRGLVYNEQFF. CDR3 nucleotide sequence: TGTGCCAGCAGTGTAGACAGGGGGCTGGTCTACAATGAGCAGTTCTTC.

The CDR3 loop is CSVEKWARLSSETQYF. CDR3 nucleotides: TGCAGCGTTGAAAAATGGGCACGATTGTCCAGTGAGACCCAGTACTTC. V is TRBV29-1 and J is TRBJ2-5, with D unresolved. Trimming stripped 2 bases from V and 5 bases from J, with 21 bases between. The germline gives CDR1 SQVTM, CDR2 ANQGSEA. CDR3 length equals 16 residues. The whole variable domain, remainder taken from reference TRBV29-1 and TRBJ2-5, is SAVISQKPSRDICQRGTSLTIQCQVDSQVTMMFWYRQQPGQSLTLIATANQGSEATYESGFVIDKFPISRPNLTFSTLTVSNMSPEDSSIYLCSVEKWARLSSETQYFGPGTRLLVL.

The chain recombines TRBV7-3 with TRBJ2-3; D not certain. The CDR3 totals 15 residues. Between the trimmed V and J ends, which lost 5 bases and 0 bases, there was a span of 12 bases. Looked up from germline, CDR1 is SGHTA and CDR2 is FQGTGA. This chain's CDR3 is CASSRAPGSTDTQYF. Here the CDR3 DNA reads TGTGCCAGCAGCCGGGCCCCGGGCAGCACAGATACGCAGTATTTT.